Listed here is a single T cell receptor (beta chain). Its antigen remains unidentified. The data were taken from a study of blood T cells in healthy people across ages. The CDR3 totals 15 residues. V lost 0 bases to trimming and J lost 6 bases; unmatched junction nucleotides: 6. CDR1 MNHEY and CDR2 SVGAGI come from the germline V gene. Whole-study results and caveats: Fewer expanded clones and more diversity marked long-lived versus aged donors.

RNA extraction gave at least 5.5 micrograms of total RNA per sample. A second PCR of roughly 7 to 11 cycles used a sample-barcoded 5' primer and a J-beta primer mix. Each cDNA molecule carried a tag from a template-switch adaptor that contained 12 random nucleotides. TCRdb re-analysed the 5' RACE reads in MiXCR, keeping a single row per CDR3 protein. The sample lists about 1.8 million distinct CDR3 sequences; about 49% were seen once. Specimen: blood. This TCR was recovered from a woman in her 40s in good health. V gene TRBV6-5 combines with J gene TRBJ2-5, with 8 bases aligning to TRBD1. CDR3 residues: CASSYSRTGQKTQYF. In DNA, the CDR3 is TGTGCCAGCAGTTACTCCCGGACAGGGCAGAAGACCCAGTACTTC.